Listed below are T cell receptor beta chains from one sample, sequenced in a study of blood T cell repertoires in COVID-19. The protocol was immunoSEQ multiplex PCR, while the TCRdb copy is restricted to in-frame clones and leaves out a portion. The table lists 90,000 to 120,000 clones, approximately 82% of them singletons. The sample was peripheral blood. The receptors were gathered from a woman in her sixties or seventies with acute or convalescent COVID-19. CDR3s include the opening cysteine and the closing phenylalanine or tryptophan. The D gene is left open where the match is weak. Size values are once, few and many counts, or a class for expanded clones, and some rows have none.

v_call,j_call,d_call,clone_size,cdr3_nt,cdr3_aa
TRBV7-8,TRBJ2-7,TRBD2,-,TGTGCCAGCAGCTTAACTGGACTAGCGGCCGCCTACGAGCAGTACTTC,CASSLTGLAAAYEQYF
TRBV27,TRBJ1-5,TRBD1,-,TGTGCCAGCAGTCCCTGGACAGGGGACAATCAGCCCCAGCATTTT,CASSPWTGDNQPQHF
TRBV5-1,TRBJ2-1,-,-,TGCGCCAGCAGCTTGGCGCGGGCCAGCTCCTACAATGAGCAGTTCTTC,CASSLARASSYNEQFF
TRBV4-2,TRBJ2-1,TRBD2,-,TGTGCCAGCAGCCAAGGGACTAGCGGGGTAAATGAGCAGTTCTTC,CASSQGTSGVNEQFF
TRBV3-1/TRBV3-2,TRBJ1-6,-,-,TGTGCCAGCAGCCAAGATACGGGGAGGGCACCCCTCCACTTT,CASSQDTGRAPLHF
TRBV18,TRBJ2-7,TRBD1,-,TGTGCCAGCTCACCGGGACAGGGTTGGGAGCAGTACTTC,CASSPGQGWEQYF
TRBV24-1,TRBJ2-2,-,-,TGTGCCACCAGTGACAGGAGGCCCACCGGGGAGCTGTTTTTT,CATSDRRPTGELFF
TRBV5-6,TRBJ1-2,TRBD1,-,TGTGCCAGCATCCTATTTAAGGACAGGGGGCCGGGTGGCTACACCTTC,CASILFKDRGPGGYTF
TRBV28,TRBJ2-2,TRBD1,-,TGTGCCAGCAGAACCCTGGGACAGGGAGGTTTCGCCGGGGAGCTGTTTTTT,CASRTLGQGGFAGELFF
TRBV5-6,TRBJ1-5,TRBD1,-,TGTGCCAGCAGCTCCTCGGGACAGGGATATTCTCAGCCCCAGCATTTT,CASSSSGQGYSQPQHF
TRBV5-4,TRBJ2-6,TRBD1,-,TGTGCCAGCAACGGACAGGGGGGCGTATCTGGGGCCAACGTCCTGACTTTC,CASNGQGGVSGANVLTF
TRBV6-2/TRBV6-3,TRBJ1-1,-,-,TGTGCCAGCAGTTACGAGGGTGTAGCTGAAGCTTTCTTT,CASSYEGVAEAFF
TRBV7-9,TRBJ2-2,-,-,TGTGCCAGCAGCCCCCCCCTCGTAGGGGAGCTGTTTTTT,CASSPPLVGELFF
TRBV27,TRBJ2-2,-,-,TGTGCCAGCAGTTTGTACAGGGGGGGCACCGGGGAGCTGTTTTTT,CASSLYRGGTGELFF
TRBV28,TRBJ1-5,TRBD1,-,TGTGCCAGCACCCGAGGACAGGGGTCCCAGCCCCAGCATTTT,CASTRGQGSQPQHF
TRBV23-1,TRBJ1-1,TRBD1,-,TGCGCCAGCAGTCAATGGACAGGGAAGGACACTGAAGCTTTCTTT,CASSQWTGKDTEAFF
TRBV3-1/TRBV3-2,TRBJ1-2,-,-,TGTGCCAGCAGCCAGGCAGGGGTCAACTATGGCTACACCTTC,CASSQAGVNYGYTF
TRBV5-1,TRBJ2-2,-,-,TGCGCCAGCAGCTTGCTCTCCGGGACTGCGAACACCGGGGAGCTGTTTTTT,CASSLLSGTANTGELFF
TRBV5-1,TRBJ1-2,TRBD1,-,TGCGCCAGCAGCTTGGCGCAGGGGGCAGTAAGTGGCTACACCTTC,CASSLAQGAVSGYTF
TRBV4-1,TRBJ1-5,-,-,TGCGCCAGCAGCCAAGAGGAGACGGCGTATAGCAATCAGCCCCAGCATTTT,CASSQEETAYSNQPQHF
TRBV5-4,TRBJ1-2,TRBD1,-,TGTGCCAGCAGCTGGGAACTGGGGACAGGGGGCGGGAACTATGGCTACACCTTC,CASSWELGTGGGNYGYTF
TRBV9,TRBJ1-6,-,-,TGTGCCAGCAGCTCCCTCCCAGGAGGCTCCTATAATTCACCCCTCCACTTT,CASSSLPGGSYNSPLHF
TRBV7-6,TRBJ2-2,TRBD2,-,TGTGCCAGCAGCCGCGGGACTAGCGGGGGAATCGGGGAGCTGTTTTTT,CASSRGTSGGIGELFF
TRBV25-1,TRBJ2-5,-,-,TGTGCCAGCAGTGAAAATCGGAGAGGCGAGACCCAGTACTTC,CASSENRRGETQYF
TRBV14,TRBJ1-1,-,-,TGTGCCAGCAGCCAAGTCAGGGCCGCCCCAGCTTTCTTT,CASSQVRAAPAFF
TRBV11-2,TRBJ1-6,-,many,TGTGCCAGCAGCTTGGTTTCGGTTTCACCCCTCCACTTT,CASSLVSVSPLHF
TRBV21-1,TRBJ1-4,-,-,TGTGCCACCCCGCCAAGAACGGAAGGACAGGGATGTGAAAAACTGTTTTTT,CATPPRTEGQGCEKLFF
TRBV7-2,TRBJ1-6,TRBD1,-,TGTGCCAGCAGCCCAGGGGGCCAGAATTCACCCCTCCACTTT,CASSPGGQNSPLHF
TRBV7-8,TRBJ2-3,TRBD2,-,TGTGCCAGCAGCTTAGTGGGGGGGGGAGATACGCAGTATTTT,CASSLVGGGDTQYF
TRBV6-5,TRBJ2-1,TRBD1,few,TGTGCCAGCAGTAACCGGGGACAGGGAATCAATGAGCAGTTCTTC,CASSNRGQGINEQFF
TRBV19,TRBJ2-2,TRBD1,once,TGTGCCAGTAGCGACAGGGGGACCGGGGAGCTGTTTTTT,CASSDRGTGELFF
TRBV20-1,TRBJ2-5,-,-,TGCAGTGCTAGTGGACGGACAGTGGGAGAGACCCAGTACTTC,CSASGRTVGETQYF
TRBV28,TRBJ2-5,-,-,TGTGCCAGCAGCCGTCCCGAGACCCAGTACTTC,CASSRPETQYF
TRBV29-1,TRBJ1-1,-,few,TGCAGCGTTGTGGCAGTCAACACTGAAGCTTTCTTT,CSVVAVNTEAFF
TRBV6-5,TRBJ2-1,-,-,TGTGCCAGCAGCCGCCCGGGCTCCTACAATGAGCAGTTCTTC,CASSRPGSYNEQFF
TRBV27,TRBJ1-2,-,-,TGTGCCAGCGGATTCGCCCGGACTCTAATCTATGGCTACACCTTC,CASGFARTLIYGYTF
TRBV28,TRBJ1-5,-,-,TGTGCCAGCTACGGCTGGAGTAGCAATCAGCCCCAGCATTTT,CASYGWSSNQPQHF
TRBV5-1,TRBJ1-2,-,-,TGCGCCAGCAGCTTGGAGGGCGGCGGGCCAGGAGTCTATGGCTACACCTTC,CASSLEGGGPGVYGYTF
TRBV16,TRBJ1-2,TRBD1,few,TGTGCCAGCAGCCGTGGGACAGGGGGGATAAACCATGGCTACACCTTC,CASSRGTGGINHGYTF
TRBV28,TRBJ2-7,-,-,TGTGCCAGCAGCAACAGGGCTCCCACCTACGAGCAGTACTTC,CASSNRAPTYEQYF
TRBV7-9,TRBJ2-2,TRBD2,-,TGTGCCAGCTCGCGCGGGGGGGCCAACACCGGGGAGCTGTTTTTT,CASSRGGANTGELFF